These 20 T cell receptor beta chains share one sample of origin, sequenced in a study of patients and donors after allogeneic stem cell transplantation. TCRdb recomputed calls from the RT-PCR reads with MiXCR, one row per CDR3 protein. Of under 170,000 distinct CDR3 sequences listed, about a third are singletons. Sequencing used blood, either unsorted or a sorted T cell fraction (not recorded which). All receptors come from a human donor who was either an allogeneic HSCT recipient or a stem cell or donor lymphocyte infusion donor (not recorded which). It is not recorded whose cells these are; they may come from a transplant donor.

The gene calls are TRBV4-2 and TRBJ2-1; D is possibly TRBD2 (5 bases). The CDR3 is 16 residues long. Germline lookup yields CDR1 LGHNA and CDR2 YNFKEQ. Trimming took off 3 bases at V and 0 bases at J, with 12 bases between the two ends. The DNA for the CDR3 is TGTGCCAGCAGCCACCCGACGGGAAGCTCCTACAATGAGCAGTTCTTC. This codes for CASSHPTGSSYNEQFF.

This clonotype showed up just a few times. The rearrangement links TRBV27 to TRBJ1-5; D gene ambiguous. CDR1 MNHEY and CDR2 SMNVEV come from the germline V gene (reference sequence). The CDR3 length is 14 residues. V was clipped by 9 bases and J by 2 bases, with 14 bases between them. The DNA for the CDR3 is TGTGCCAGGTTCATCCCCGGCCGCAATCAGCCCCAGCATTTT. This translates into CARFIPGRNQPQHF.

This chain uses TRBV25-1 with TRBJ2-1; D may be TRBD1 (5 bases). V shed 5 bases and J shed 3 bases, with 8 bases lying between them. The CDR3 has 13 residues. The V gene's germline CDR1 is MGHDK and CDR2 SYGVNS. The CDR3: CASSLQDYNEQFF. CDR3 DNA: TGTGCCAGCAGTCTACAGGACTACAATGAGCAGTTCTTC.

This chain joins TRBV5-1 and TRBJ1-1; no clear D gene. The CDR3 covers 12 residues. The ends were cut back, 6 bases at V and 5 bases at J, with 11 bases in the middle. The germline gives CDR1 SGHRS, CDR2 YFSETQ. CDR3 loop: CASTTGGTEAFF. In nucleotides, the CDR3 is TGCGCCAGCACCACGGGAGGGACTGAAGCTTTCTTT.

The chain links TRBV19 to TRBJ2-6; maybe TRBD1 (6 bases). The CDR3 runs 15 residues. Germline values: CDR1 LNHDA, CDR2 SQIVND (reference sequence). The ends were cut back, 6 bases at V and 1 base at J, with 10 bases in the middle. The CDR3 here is CASSPTGSGANVLTF. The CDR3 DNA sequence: TGTGCCAGTAGCCCCACAGGGTCTGGGGCCAACGTCCTGACTTTC.

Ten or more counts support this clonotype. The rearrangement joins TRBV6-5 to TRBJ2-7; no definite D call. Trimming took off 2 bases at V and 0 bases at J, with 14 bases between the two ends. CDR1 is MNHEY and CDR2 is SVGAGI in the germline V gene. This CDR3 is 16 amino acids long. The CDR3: CASSYNVENLSYEQYV. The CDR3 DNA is TGTGCCAGCAGTTACAATGTAGAAAACCTCTCCTACGAGCAGTACGTC.

The CDR3 is CAIRRDRNTGELFF. The DNA for the CDR3 is TGTGCCATCAGAAGGGACAGGAACACCGGGGAGCTGTTTTTT. The rearrangement joins TRBV10-3 to TRBJ2-2; 7 positions match TRBD1. J was trimmed by 1 base and V by 6 bases; bases with no gene match: 2. The CDR3 runs to 14 residues. Germline V gene data show CDR1 as ENHRY and CDR2 as SYGVKD.

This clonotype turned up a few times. The CDR3 spells CIAGGDVGYTF. As DNA, the CDR3 is TGCATCGCCGGGGGGGATGTTGGCTACACCTTC. The chain carries TRBV29-1 and TRBJ1-2; D possibly corresponds to TRBD1 (5 bases). The germline gives CDR1 SQVTM, CDR2 ANQGSEA. The CDR3 sequence is 11 residues long.

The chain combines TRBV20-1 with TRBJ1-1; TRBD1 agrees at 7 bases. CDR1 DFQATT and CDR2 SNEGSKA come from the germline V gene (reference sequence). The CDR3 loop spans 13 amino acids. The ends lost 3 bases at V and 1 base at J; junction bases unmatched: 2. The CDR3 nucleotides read TGCAGTGCTAGGAGGGACAGGAACACTGAAGCTTTCTTT. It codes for CSARRDRNTEAFF.

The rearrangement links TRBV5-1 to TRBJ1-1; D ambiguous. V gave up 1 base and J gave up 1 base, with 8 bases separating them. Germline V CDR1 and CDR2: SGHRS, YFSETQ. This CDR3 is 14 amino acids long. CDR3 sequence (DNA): TGCGCCAGCAGCTTGATGACACAGAACACTGAAGCTTTCTTT. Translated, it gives CASSLMTQNTEAFF.

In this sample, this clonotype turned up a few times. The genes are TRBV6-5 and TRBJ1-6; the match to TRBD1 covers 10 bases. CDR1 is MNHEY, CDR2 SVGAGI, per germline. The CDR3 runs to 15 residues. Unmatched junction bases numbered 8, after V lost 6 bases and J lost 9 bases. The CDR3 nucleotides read TGTGCCAGCAGCCCAGCGGGACAGGGGATTTCACCCCTCCACTTT. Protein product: CASSPAGQGISPLHF.

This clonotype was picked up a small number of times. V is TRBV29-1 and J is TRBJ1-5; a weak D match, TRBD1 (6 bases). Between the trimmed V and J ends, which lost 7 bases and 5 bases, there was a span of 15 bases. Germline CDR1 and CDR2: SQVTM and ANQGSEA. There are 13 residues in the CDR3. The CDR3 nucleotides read TGCAGCGCCGACCGGGGGGCACATCAGCCCCAGCATTTT. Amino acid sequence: CSADRGAHQPQHF.

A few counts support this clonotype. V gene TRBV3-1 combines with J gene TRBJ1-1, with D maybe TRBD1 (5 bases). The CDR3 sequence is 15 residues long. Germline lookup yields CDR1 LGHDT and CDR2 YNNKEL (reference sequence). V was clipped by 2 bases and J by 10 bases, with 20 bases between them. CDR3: CASSQLLPGAGGAFF. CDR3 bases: TGTGCCAGCAGCCAACTACTGCCTGGGGCAGGAGGAGCTTTCTTT.

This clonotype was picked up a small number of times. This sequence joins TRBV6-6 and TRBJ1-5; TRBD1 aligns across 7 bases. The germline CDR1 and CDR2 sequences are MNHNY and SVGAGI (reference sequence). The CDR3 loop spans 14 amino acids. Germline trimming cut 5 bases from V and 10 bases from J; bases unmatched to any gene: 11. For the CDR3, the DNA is TGTGCCAGCAGTCCTCCGGGACAGAGGTTTCCCCAGCATTTT. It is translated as CASSPPGQRFPQHF.

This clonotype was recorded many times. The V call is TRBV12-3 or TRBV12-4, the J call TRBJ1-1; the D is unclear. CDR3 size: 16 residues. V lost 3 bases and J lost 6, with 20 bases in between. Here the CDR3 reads CASSLYSRGEGAEAFF. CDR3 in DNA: TGTGCCAGCAGTTTGTATAGCCGAGGTGAAGGAGCTGAAGCTTTCTTT.

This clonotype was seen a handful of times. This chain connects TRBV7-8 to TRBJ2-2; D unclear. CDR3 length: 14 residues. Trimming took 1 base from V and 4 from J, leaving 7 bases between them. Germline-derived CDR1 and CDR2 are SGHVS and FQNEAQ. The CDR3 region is CASSLVGRTGELFF. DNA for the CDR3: TGTGCCAGCAGCTTAGTGGGCCGCACCGGGGAGCTGTTTTTT.

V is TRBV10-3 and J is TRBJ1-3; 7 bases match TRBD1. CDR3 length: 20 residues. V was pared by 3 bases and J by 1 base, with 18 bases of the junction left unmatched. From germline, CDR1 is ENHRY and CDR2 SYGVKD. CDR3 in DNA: TGTGCCATCAGTGAACCCACCCGAGGGGGCGCGAGTTTTTCTGGAAACACCATATATTTT. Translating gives CAISEPTRGGASFSGNTIYF.

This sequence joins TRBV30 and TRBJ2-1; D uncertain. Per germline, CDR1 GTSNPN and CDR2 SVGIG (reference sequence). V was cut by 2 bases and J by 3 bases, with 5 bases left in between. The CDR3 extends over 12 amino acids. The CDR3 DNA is TGTGCCTGGAGTTGGAGCTACAATGAGCAGTTCTTC. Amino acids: CAWSWSYNEQFF.

CDR3 sequence reads: CASSSATGYSNQPQHF. CDR3 sequence (DNA): TGTGCCAGCAGCTCCGCGACAGGTTATAGCAATCAGCCCCAGCATTTT. The chain recombines TRBV5-6 with TRBJ1-5; D may be TRBD1 (6 bases). Germline CDR1 is SGHDT and CDR2 is YYEEEE. Trimming took 3 bases from V and 0 from J, leaving 13 bases between them. This CDR3 spans 16 amino acids.

DNA for the CDR3: TGTGCCAGCAGTTACTCGAAGCTTAGGACAAGCACAGATACGCAGTATTTT. This codes for CASSYSKLRTSTDTQYF. The chain carries TRBV6-6 and TRBJ2-3, with D perhaps TRBD1 (5 bases). The CDR3 sequence is 17 residues long. Germline V CDR1 and CDR2: MNHNY, SVGAGI (reference sequence). Trimming removed 0 bases from V and 0 bases from J, with 13 bases in between.